The clone carrying this T cell receptor beta chain was seen ten or more times. Its antigen is not known. The entry originates in a study of Graves' ophthalmopathy and Graves' hyperthyroidism. Study-wide points: Thyroid clonotypes that were expanded above 0.001 frequency mostly also appeared in blood.

TCR beta CDR3 amplification used RNA transcripts. Investigators did first-round RT-PCR with HTBI primers, then second-round multiplex PCR. TCRdb re-called the multiplex PCR reads through MiXCR, storing one row per CDR3 protein. Of around 1.1 million distinct CDR3 sequences listed, about 35% are singletons. Input material: peripheral blood or thyroid tissue (not recorded which). The origin of this receptor is an adult man with Graves' hyperthyroidism.

As DNA, the CDR3 is TGTGCCAGCAGCCAGATGCGAGTTTCGAACACCGGGGAGCTGTTTTTT. Protein product: CASSQMRVSNTGELFF. This chain links TRBV7-7 with TRBJ2-2; D gene ambiguous. The CDR3 totals 16 residues. CDR1 and CDR2 (germline): SSHAT, FNYEAQ (reference sequence). Trimming pared 5 bases from V and 0 bases from J, leaving 13 bases between.